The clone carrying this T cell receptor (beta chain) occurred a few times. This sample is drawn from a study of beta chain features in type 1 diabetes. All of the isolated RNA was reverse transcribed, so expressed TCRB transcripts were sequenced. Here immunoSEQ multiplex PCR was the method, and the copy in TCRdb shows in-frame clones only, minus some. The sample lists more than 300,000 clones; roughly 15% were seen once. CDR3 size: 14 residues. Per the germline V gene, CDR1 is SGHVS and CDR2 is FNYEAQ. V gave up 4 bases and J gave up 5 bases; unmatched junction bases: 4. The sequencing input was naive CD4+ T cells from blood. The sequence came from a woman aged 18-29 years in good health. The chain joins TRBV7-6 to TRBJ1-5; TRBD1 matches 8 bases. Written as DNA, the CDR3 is TGTGCCAGCAGCTCGGACAGGGCAGATCAGCCCCAGCATTTT. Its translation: CASSSDRADQPQHF.